The 20 T cell receptor beta chains given below trace back to one sample, sequenced in a study of T cell repertoires in cytomegalovirus infection. TCRdb re-derived calls from the reads in MiXCR, one entry per CDR3 protein. Found here are about 330,000 distinct CDR3 sequences, 9.5% of them singletons; the top ten hold 3.5% to 4.5%. The sequencing input was PBMCs. Receptors originate from a human donor in good health (CMV status not recorded). Some clones in this sample may be carry-over from other donors' samples.

The chain employs TRBV4-1 and TRBJ1-2; the D is unclear. The CDR3 has 15 amino acids. V lost 1 base, J lost 1 base, and 10 bases lay in between. Germline CDR1 is MGHRA and CDR2 is YSYEKL. Here the CDR3 reads CASSQGMADNYGYTF. The DNA for the CDR3 is TGCGCCAGCAGCCAAGGGATGGCTGATAACTATGGCTACACCTTC.

The rearrangement uses TRBV18 and TRBJ2-1; no clear D gene. Germline V CDR1 and CDR2: KGHSH, LQKENI. V lost 3 bases and J lost 8, with 14 bases in between. This CDR3 is built from 14 residues. CDR3 sequence (DNA): TGTGCCAGCTCACCCGATGGACGATACTATGAGCAGTTCTTC. The encoded protein is CASSPDGRYYEQFF.

This chain connects TRBV28 to TRBJ2-7; weak D call: TRBD1 (6 bases). V was trimmed by 2 bases and J by 5 bases, leaving 16 bases between them. This CDR3 comprises 15 residues. Germline V gene lookup returns CDR1 MDHEN and CDR2 SYDVKM. The CDR3: CASSLEQGISDEQYF. CDR3 bases: TGTGCCAGCAGTTTAGAGCAGGGGATCAGCGACGAGCAGTACTTC.

In this sample, this clonotype turned up a few times. V is TRBV29-1 and J is TRBJ1-2; D not certain. Trimming removed 5 bases from V and 0 bases from J, with 7 bases in between. This CDR3 is 12 amino acids long. Germline loops: CDR1 SQVTM, CDR2 ANQGSEA. The CDR3 bases are TGCAGCGTTCGGTTAGCTAACTATGGCTACACCTTC. It specifies CSVRLANYGYTF.

This sequence joins TRBV20-1 and TRBJ2-3; possibly TRBD2 for D (5 bases). This CDR3 region has 14 residues. Trimming shortened V by 7 bases and J by 0 bases, and 14 bases separated the two germline ends. The germline V gene encodes CDR1 DFQATT and CDR2 SNEGSKA (reference sequence). The CDR3 nucleotides read TGCAGTGTCATCGACTATATTAGCACAGATACGCAGTATTTT. It translates to CSVIDYISTDTQYF.

This clonotype was recorded many times. This chain links TRBV4-3 with TRBJ2-1; no reliable D call. The CDR3 has 17 amino acids. The germline V gene encodes CDR1 LGHNA and CDR2 YSLEER. The ends were cut back, 0 bases at V and 0 bases at J, with 12 bases in the middle. CDR3 coding DNA: TGCGCCAGCAGCCAAGATTTAGTCGGCTCCTCCTACAATGAGCAGTTCTTC. Translation gives CASSQDLVGSSYNEQFF.

The chain carries TRBV12-3 or TRBV12-4 and TRBJ1-6; TRBD1 agrees at 8 bases. Trimming at V came to 7 bases and at J to 9 bases, leaving 8 bases not matched to a gene. There are 14 residues in the CDR3. The DNA for the CDR3 is TGTGCCAGCAACCGACAGGGGAGTGGTTCACCCCTCCACTTT. It encodes CASNRQGSGSPLHF.

This clonotype was counted a few times. J is TRBJ2-5 and V is TRBV27, with TRBD2 identical over 9 bases. Germline CDR1 MNHEY, CDR2 SMNVEV (reference sequence). V lost 8 bases, J lost 0 bases, and 7 bases stayed unmatched. The CDR3 length is 15 residues. The CDR3 DNA is TGTGCCAGCCGAAGACTAGCGGCGAACCAAGAGACCCAGTACTTC. It is translated as CASRRLAANQETQYF.

This clonotype was counted only a few times. This chain joins TRBV7-2 and TRBJ2-2; D is uncertain. There are 14 residues in the CDR3. The V gene's germline CDR1 is SGHTA and CDR2 FQGNSA. Trimming pared 1 base from V and 3 bases from J, leaving 6 bases between. This CDR3 reads CASSLERYTGELFF. The DNA of the CDR3 is TGTGCCAGCAGCTTAGAACGGTACACCGGGGAGCTGTTTTTT. Drawing the rest from reference TRBV7-2 and TRBJ2-2, the complete variable domain is GAGVSQSPSNKVTEKGKDVELRCDPISGHTALYWYRQSLGQGLEFLIYFQGNSAPDKSGLPSDRFSAERTGGSVSTLTIQRTQQEDSAVYLCASSLERYTGELFFGEGSRLTVL.

The sample holds many counts of this clonotype. The chain employs TRBV4-3 and TRBJ1-6, with a weak D call TRBD1 (6 bases). There are 21 residues in the CDR3. V was shortened by 0 bases and J by 1 base, with 22 bases between the two germline ends. Per germline, CDR1 LGHNA and CDR2 YSLEER. In DNA, the CDR3 is TGCGCCAGCAGCCAAGATTACGGGTTGGGCAGGGGTAATTCCTATAATTCACCCCTCCACTTT. Translation: CASSQDYGLGRGNSYNSPLHF.

This clonotype was seen repeatedly, ten times or more. V gene TRBV20-1 combines with J gene TRBJ1-2, with D possibly being TRBD1 (5 bases). Germline CDR1 DFQATT, CDR2 SNEGSKA (reference sequence). The CDR3 length is 16 residues. Trimming took 1 base from V and 0 from J, leaving 15 bases between them. CDR3 DNA: TGCAGTGCTAGAGGGGGAGACAGACAGCCTAACTATGGCTACACCTTC. This encodes CSARGGDRQPNYGYTF.

This clonotype occurred many times. The CDR3 reads CASSPMTGSREAFF. The DNA of the CDR3 is TGTGCCAGCAGCCCGATGACAGGGTCGAGGGAAGCTTTCTTT. The genes are TRBV7-2 and TRBJ1-1; TRBD1 agrees at 7 bases. The germline V gene has CDR1 SGHTA and CDR2 FQGNSA. J was trimmed by 8 bases and V by 5 bases; bases with no gene match: 11. The CDR3 length is 14 residues. The whole variable domain, remainder taken from reference TRBV7-2 and TRBJ1-1, is GAGVSQSPSNKVTEKGKDVELRCDPISGHTALYWYRQSLGQGLEFLIYFQGNSAPDKSGLPSDRFSAERTGGSVSTLTIQRTQQEDSAVYLCASSPMTGSREAFFGQGTRLTVV.

This clonotype was seen only a few times. The rearrangement uses TRBV10-3 and TRBJ1-3; TRBD1 matches 8 bases. The length of the CDR3 is 16 residues. Germline V gene data show CDR1 as ENHRY and CDR2 as SYGVKD. V shed 6 bases, J shed 2 bases, and the junction held 9 bases outside the gene matches. The CDR3 coding sequence is TGTGCCATCAGCCCCCAGGGGGCCCCCGCTGGAAACACCATATATTTT. This codes for CAISPQGAPAGNTIYF.

A few counts support this clonotype. The chain joins TRBV27 to TRBJ2-3; the match to TRBD2 covers 8 bases. With 3 bases clipped from V and 6 bases from J, the junction kept 11 bases outside the gene matches. Germline V CDR1 and CDR2: MNHEY, SMNVEV (reference sequence). CDR3 length: 16 amino acids. CDR3 in amino acids: CASSFLLAAGGDTQYF. CDR3 DNA sequence: TGTGCCAGCAGTTTCCTACTAGCGGCCGGCGGGGATACGCAGTATTTT.

The table lists this clonotype with many counts. The chain employs TRBV7-2 and TRBJ2-5; D is possibly TRBD1 (6 bases). The V end lost 0 bases, the J end lost 5 bases, and 16 bases lay between the germline ends. Per the germline V gene, CDR1 is SGHTA and CDR2 is FQGNSA. The CDR3 contains 16 residues. The CDR3 spells CASSLAPLSRGETQYF. The CDR3 region has the DNA TGTGCCAGCAGCTTAGCGCCGCTGTCGAGGGGGGAGACCCAGTACTTC.

This clonotype was observed at least ten times. The V call is TRBV7-2, the J call TRBJ2-7; 7 bases line up with TRBD1. The CDR3 is 13 amino acids. Germline V CDR1 and CDR2: SGHTA, FQGNSA. J lost 2 bases, V lost 3 bases, and 1 base had no gene match. CDR3 amino acids: CASSFQGAYEQYF. The CDR3 nucleotides read TGTGCCAGCAGCTTCCAGGGGGCCTACGAGCAGTACTTC.

The genes are TRBV6-2 or TRBV6-3 and TRBJ2-5, with D possibly matching TRBD2 (6 bases). CDR1 and CDR2 (germline): MNHEY, SVGEGT. Trimming stripped 4 bases from V and 5 bases from J, with 26 bases between. CDR3 length equals 18 residues. In DNA form, the CDR3 reads TGTGCCAGCAGTTCCCGAACCCCGGGAGTACGGAGGGTTGAGACCCAGTACTTC. Encoded protein: CASSSRTPGVRRVETQYF.

The rearrangement links TRBV12-3 or TRBV12-4 to TRBJ1-5; 9 positions agree with TRBD1. The CDR3 is 16 amino acids. The trim removed 4 bases at V and 4 bases at J, leaving 8 bases unmatched. CDR3 in amino acids: CASSYSDRGANQPQHF. The CDR3 coding sequence is TGTGCCAGCAGTTACTCGGACAGGGGAGCAAATCAGCCCCAGCATTTT.

The chain joins TRBV12-3 or TRBV12-4 to TRBJ1-2, with TRBD1 as a possible D gene (5 bases). The V end was cut by 3 bases, the J end by 7 bases, with 9 bases between. The CDR3 totals 12 residues. This chain's CDR3 is CASSFGAGGYTF. CDR3 DNA sequence: TGTGCCAGCAGTTTCGGGGCTGGTGGCTACACCTTC.

This clonotype came up a few times. This chain uses TRBV3-1 with TRBJ2-7; D is tentatively TRBD1 or TRBD2 (5 bases each). There are 12 residues in the CDR3. The germline gives CDR1 LGHDT, CDR2 YNNKEL (reference sequence). Trimming removed 1 base at V and 11 bases at J, with 12 bases between. CDR3: CASSQADRGKYF. For the CDR3, the DNA is TGTGCCAGCAGCCAAGCCGACCGGGGCAAGTACTTC.